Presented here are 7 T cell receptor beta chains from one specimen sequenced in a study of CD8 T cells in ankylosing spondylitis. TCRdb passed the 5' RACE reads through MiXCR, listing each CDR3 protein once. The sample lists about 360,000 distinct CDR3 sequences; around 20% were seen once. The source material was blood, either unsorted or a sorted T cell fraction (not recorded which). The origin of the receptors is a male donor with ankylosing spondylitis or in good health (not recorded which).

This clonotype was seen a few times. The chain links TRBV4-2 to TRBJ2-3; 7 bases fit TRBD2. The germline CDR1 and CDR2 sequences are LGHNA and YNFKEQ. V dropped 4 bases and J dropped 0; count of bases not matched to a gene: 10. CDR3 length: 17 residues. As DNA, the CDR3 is TGTGCCAGCAGCCCCCCACTGAATAGCGGGAGCACAGATACGCAGTATTTT. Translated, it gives CASSPPLNSGSTDTQYF.

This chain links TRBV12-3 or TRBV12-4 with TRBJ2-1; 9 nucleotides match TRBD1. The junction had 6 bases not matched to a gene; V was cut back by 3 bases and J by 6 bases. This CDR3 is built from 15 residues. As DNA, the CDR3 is TGTGCCAGCAGTTTGGTGGGACAGGGCCCCAATGAGCAGTTCTTC. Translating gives CASSLVGQGPNEQFF.

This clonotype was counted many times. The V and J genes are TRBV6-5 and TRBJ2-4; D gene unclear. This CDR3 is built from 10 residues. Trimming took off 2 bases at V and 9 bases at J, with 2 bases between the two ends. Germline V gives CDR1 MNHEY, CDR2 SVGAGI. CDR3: CASSYPIQYF. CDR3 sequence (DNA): TGTGCCAGCAGTTACCCCATTCAGTACTTC.

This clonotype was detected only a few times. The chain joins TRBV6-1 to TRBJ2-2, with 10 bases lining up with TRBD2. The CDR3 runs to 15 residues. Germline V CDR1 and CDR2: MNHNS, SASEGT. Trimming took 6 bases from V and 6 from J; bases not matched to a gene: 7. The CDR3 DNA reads TGTGCCAGCAGAGGGCTAGCGGGGGAAGCCGGGGAGCTGTTTTTT. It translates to CASRGLAGEAGELFF.

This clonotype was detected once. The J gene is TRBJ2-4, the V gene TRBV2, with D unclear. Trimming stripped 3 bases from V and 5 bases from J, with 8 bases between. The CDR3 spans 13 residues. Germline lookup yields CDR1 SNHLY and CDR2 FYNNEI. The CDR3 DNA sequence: TGTGCCAGCAGTGACCGCTCCCAAAACATTCAGTACTTC. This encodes CASSDRSQNIQYF.

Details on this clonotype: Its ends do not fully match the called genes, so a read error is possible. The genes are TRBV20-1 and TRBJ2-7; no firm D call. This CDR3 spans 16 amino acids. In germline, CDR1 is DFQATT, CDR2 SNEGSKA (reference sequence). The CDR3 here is CCARDRWSESSYEQYF. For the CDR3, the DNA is TGCTGTGCTAGAGATCGGTGGTCAGAAAGCTCCTACGAGCAGTACTTC.

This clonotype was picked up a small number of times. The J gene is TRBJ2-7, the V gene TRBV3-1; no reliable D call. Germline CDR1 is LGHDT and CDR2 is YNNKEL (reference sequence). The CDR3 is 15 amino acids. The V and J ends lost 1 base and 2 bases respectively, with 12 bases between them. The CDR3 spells CASSQGIAATYEQYF. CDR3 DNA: TGTGCCAGCAGCCAAGGAATCGCAGCCACCTACGAGCAGTACTTC.